The 31 T cell receptor beta chains below come from one sample, sequenced in a study of T cells in Graves' hyperthyroidism and ophthalmopathy. RNA transcripts provided the source from which TCR beta CDR3 regions were amplified. TCR CDR3 regions were first amplified by RT-PCR with HTBI primers. TCRdb called the multiplex PCR reads again in MiXCR, with one record for every CDR3 protein. This sample has under 300,000 distinct CDR3 sequences, with roughly 15% found just once. Sequenced sample: blood. These receptors all come from a woman aged 45 to 65 with Graves' hyperthyroidism that later progressed to Graves' ophthalmopathy.

The rearrangement uses TRBV19 and TRBJ2-1; D assignment may be TRBD1 or TRBD2 (5 bases each). Germline V gene lookup returns CDR1 LNHDA and CDR2 SQIVND (reference sequence). The CDR3 runs 13 residues. V gave up 3 bases and J gave up 4 bases, with 7 bases separating them. The CDR3 DNA follows: TGTGCCAGTAGTATGGGACCTTACAATGAGCAGTTCTTC. Its translation is CASSMGPYNEQFF.

This clonotype has ten or more counts. The CDR3 DNA follows: TGTGCCAGCAGTTTAGAGATCAAACAGCCCCAGCATTTT. It encodes CASSLEIKQPQHF. The V and J genes are TRBV28 and TRBJ1-5; no clear D. The length of the CDR3 is 13 residues. V was trimmed by 2 bases and J by 7 bases, leaving 9 bases between them. Germline CDR1 is MDHEN and CDR2 is SYDVKM.

At least ten counts were recorded for this clonotype. The J gene is TRBJ2-1, the V gene TRBV12-3 or TRBV12-4; maybe TRBD2 (5 bases). V was cut by 6 bases and J by 8 bases, with 17 bases left in between. The CDR3 is 14 amino acids. The CDR3: CASSRNRVGDEQFF. The CDR3 DNA is TGTGCCAGCAGCCGGAACCGCGTCGGGGATGAGCAGTTCTTC.

In its sample, this clonotype was seen many times. This CDR3 is CASSRTSGRGNEQFF. The CDR3 DNA reads as TGTGCCAGCAGCCGGACTAGCGGGAGGGGCAATGAGCAGTTCTTC. The rearrangement joins TRBV28 to TRBJ2-1; 15 nucleotides align to TRBD2. The V gene's germline CDR1 is MDHEN and CDR2 SYDVKM. This CDR3 spans 15 amino acids. The V segment lost 6 bases and the J segment 6 bases; nucleotides outside the gene matches: 3.

This clonotype was detected only a few times. The rearrangement links TRBV5-1 to TRBJ2-7; D perhaps matches TRBD2 (5 bases). V was pared by 0 bases and J by 0 bases, with 13 bases between. Per the germline V gene, CDR1 is SGHRS and CDR2 is YFSETQ. The CDR3 consists of 16 residues. CDR3 nucleotides: TGCGCCAGCAGCTTGGTCGCCGGGATAAGCTCCTACGAGCAGTACTTC. It translates to CASSLVAGISSYEQYF.

This clonotype was counted at least ten times. The CDR3 sequence: CASRPVGITEAFF. The CDR3, as DNA: TGTGCCAGCAGGCCAGTGGGGATCACTGAAGCTTTCTTT. The gene calls are TRBV28 and TRBJ1-1; D gene unclear. The CDR3 spans 13 residues. Trimming took 6 bases from V and 4 from J, leaving 12 bases between them. Germline V CDR1 and CDR2: MDHEN, SYDVKM.

This clonotype has more than one count but fewer than ten. One junction end disagrees with the germline gene, perhaps due to a read error. CDR3 bases: TGCAGCGTTGAAGATCCAGCGACGGCGAACACCGGGGAGCCGTTTTTT. Translated: CSVEDPATANTGEPFF. V gene TRBV29-1 combines with J gene TRBJ2-2, with D maybe TRBD2 (5 bases). Germline V lookup: CDR1 SQVTM, CDR2 ANQGSEA. This CDR3 comprises 16 residues.

This clonotype was seen only a few times. The chain employs TRBV7-2 and TRBJ2-2; 10 bases fit TRBD1. Germline CDR1 and CDR2: SGHTA and FQGNSA. Trimming cost V 5 bases and J 5 bases; bases outside gene matches: 8. This CDR3 comprises 16 residues. The CDR3 sequence is CASSRGQGSRTGELFF. CDR3 DNA sequence: TGTGCCAGCAGCCGGGGACAGGGGAGTAGGACCGGGGAGCTGTTTTTT.

This clonotype showed up many times. This sequence joins TRBV28 and TRBJ1-1, with a weak D call TRBD1 (5 bases). Germline values: CDR1 MDHEN, CDR2 SYDVKM. The V end lost 3 bases, the J end lost 0 bases, and 11 bases lay between the germline ends. CDR3 length: 15 amino acids. CDR3 nucleotide sequence: TGTGCCAGCAGTTTTAGAGGGGAACTGAACACTGAAGCTTTCTTT. It translates to CASSFRGELNTEAFF.

This clonotype was recorded at least ten times. This chain connects TRBV20-1 to TRBJ2-1, with 14 bases matching TRBD2. The CDR3 length is 14 residues. V dropped 6 bases and J dropped 9; count of bases not matched to a gene: 7. CDR1 is DFQATT and CDR2 is SNEGSKA in the germline V gene (reference sequence). The CDR3 DNA sequence: TGCAGTGCCCCGACTAGCGGGAGGGGGAGTGAGCAGTTCTTC. Protein: CSAPTSGRGSEQFF.

This clonotype was seen repeatedly, ten times or more. The gene calls are TRBV28 and TRBJ1-1, with unresolved D. The CDR3 loop spans 14 amino acids. Trimming removed 4 bases from V and 8 bases from J, with 17 bases in between. Germline lookup yields CDR1 MDHEN and CDR2 SYDVKM. In DNA form, the CDR3 reads TGTGCCAGCAGTTCGCTTGCGGTTCGTCAGGAAGCTTTCTTT. Protein product: CASSSLAVRQEAFF. The full variable domain, its missing parts supplied by reference TRBV28 and TRBJ1-1, is DVKVTQSSRYLVKRTGEKVFLECVQDMDHENMFWYRQDPGLGLRLIYFSYDVKMKEKGDIPEGYSVSREKKERFSLILESASTNQTSMYLCASSSLAVRQEAFFGQGTRLTVV.

This clonotype was seen many times. J is TRBJ2-5 and V is TRBV6-2 or TRBV6-3; D gene unclear. CDR3 length: 13 amino acids. With 7 bases removed from V and 0 bases from J, the gap between germline ends came to 9 bases. Germline lookup yields CDR1 MNHEY and CDR2 SVGEGT. Here the CDR3 reads CASKATYQETQYF. For the CDR3, the DNA is TGTGCCAGCAAGGCTACTTACCAAGAGACCCAGTACTTC.

This clonotype was detected many times. This chain connects TRBV12-3 or TRBV12-4 to TRBJ1-2; D unclear. V lost 7 bases and J lost 5, with 11 bases in between. This CDR3 has 12 residues. The CDR3 spells CASTNNDYGYTF. The CDR3 DNA reads TGTGCCAGCACCAACAATGATTATGGCTACACCTTC.

In its sample, this clonotype was seen many times. This rearrangement joins TRBV29-1 to TRBJ1-2, with D unclear. Germline loops: CDR1 SQVTM, CDR2 ANQGSEA. With 4 bases removed from V and 4 bases from J, the gap between germline ends came to 7 bases. The CDR3 loop spans 11 amino acids. CDR3 sequence (DNA): TGCAGCGTTGTCAGCCTCTATGGCTACACCTTC. This sequence encodes CSVVSLYGYTF.

This clonotype occurred many times. The chain has TRBV20-1 and TRBJ2-2, with 9 bases that match TRBD1. The CDR3 has 13 amino acids. V shed 7 bases and J 5 bases; nucleotides not matched to a gene: 5. The V gene's germline CDR1 is DFQATT and CDR2 SNEGSKA (reference sequence). The CDR3 nucleotides read TGCAGTGGCCAGGACAGGGGAACCGGGGAGCTGTTTTTT. Encoded protein: CSGQDRGTGELFF.

The table lists this clonotype with many counts. The V gene is TRBV5-1, the J gene TRBJ2-1; 7 nucleotides match TRBD1. V gave up 1 base and J gave up 10 bases; unmatched junction bases: 2. The CDR3 extends over 12 amino acids. Germline CDR1 SGHRS, CDR2 YFSETQ. The CDR3 bases are TGCGCCAGCAGCTTGTCGGACAGGGAGCAGTTCTTC. It is translated as CASSLSDREQFF.

This chain links TRBV19 with TRBJ2-5; D may be TRBD1 (6 bases). Germline CDR1 reads LNHDA; CDR2 reads SQIVND (reference sequence). The length of the CDR3 is 13 residues. Trimming stripped 4 bases from V and 3 bases from J, with 9 bases between. The CDR3 sequence: CASSNRAEETQYF. CDR3 DNA sequence: TGTGCCAGTAGTAACAGGGCTGAAGAGACCCAGTACTTC. The variable domain in full, with the rest retrieved from reference TRBV19 and TRBJ2-5, is DGGITQSPKYLFRKEGQNVTLSCEQNLNHDAMYWYRQDPGQGLRLIYYSQIVNDFQKGDIAEGYSVSREKKESFPLTVTSAQKNPTAFYLCASSNRAEETQYFGPGTRLLVL.

This clonotype was seen ten or more times. This chain joins TRBV28 and TRBJ2-5, with D unresolved. CDR1 is MDHEN and CDR2 is SYDVKM in the germline V gene. Deletions cut 5 bases from V and 0 bases from J, with 7 bases between. The CDR3 spans 13 residues. This CDR3 reads CASSQQNQETQYF. Here the CDR3 DNA reads TGTGCCAGCAGTCAACAGAACCAAGAGACCCAGTACTTC.

This clonotype has ten or more counts. The rearrangement joins TRBV2 to TRBJ1-2; 7 bases fit TRBD1. The germline gives CDR1 SNHLY, CDR2 FYNNEI. The trim removed 4 bases at V and 1 base at J, leaving 9 bases unmatched. The CDR3 is made up of 16 amino acids. The CDR3 is CASSVRQGPYNYGYTF. The CDR3 DNA reads TGTGCCAGCAGTGTAAGACAGGGCCCTTATAACTATGGCTACACCTTC.

This clonotype has just a few counts. The CDR3 DNA reads TGTGCCAGCAGCCCTCTAGCGGGTGCAGCCTACGAGCAGTACTTC. The encoded protein is CASSPLAGAAYEQYF. This chain joins TRBV7-8 and TRBJ2-7; 8 positions agree with TRBD2. Trimming cost V 5 bases and J 2 bases; bases outside gene matches: 8. The CDR3 totals 15 residues. CDR1 SGHVS and CDR2 FQNEAQ come from the germline V gene.

The J gene is TRBJ1-5, the V gene TRBV19; no clear D gene. This CDR3 has 16 residues. Germline assignment: CDR1 LNHDA and CDR2 SQIVND (reference sequence). V lost 3 bases and J 3 bases, leaving 15 bases between the germline ends. In nucleotides, the CDR3 is TGTGCCAGTAGTATCTCAGGCACGGATATCAATCAGCCCCAGCATTTT. It translates to CASSISGTDINQPQHF.

This clonotype came up a few times. J is TRBJ1-2 and V is TRBV3-1; the match to TRBD1 covers 9 bases. V lost 5 bases and J lost 6; bases outside the gene matches: 13. Germline loops: CDR1 LGHDT, CDR2 YNNKEL (reference sequence). The CDR3 is made up of 16 amino acids. CDR3 nucleotide sequence: TGTGCCAGCAGCTTTAAACCTGTGACAGGGGGGAATGGCTACACCTTC. This encodes CASSFKPVTGGNGYTF.

At least ten counts were recorded for this clonotype. The chain employs TRBV7-8 and TRBJ1-2; 8 nucleotides line up with TRBD1. CDR1 SGHVS and CDR2 FQNEAQ come from the germline V gene. Germline trimming cut 5 bases from V and 2 bases from J; bases unmatched to any gene: 4. The CDR3 length is 14 residues. The DNA of the CDR3 is TGTGCCAGCAGCAAGGACAGGGCAAACTATGGCTACACCTTC. This sequence encodes CASSKDRANYGYTF.

This clonotype has at least ten counts. The chain is built from TRBV10-3 and TRBJ2-5, with D unresolved. This CDR3 has 13 amino acids. V was shortened by 2 bases and J by 4 bases, with 8 bases between the two germline ends. Germline CDR1 ENHRY, CDR2 SYGVKD. The CDR3 DNA sequence: TGTGCCATCAGTGAGAATTCACGAGAGACCCAGTACTTC. It codes for CAISENSRETQYF.

This rearrangement joins TRBV7-9 to TRBJ1-1; 9 nucleotides align to TRBD1. V lost 4 bases to trimming and J lost 4 bases; unmatched junction nucleotides: 10. The CDR3 runs to 16 residues. Germline CDR1 and CDR2: SEHNR and FQNEAQ (reference sequence). This CDR3 is CASSSFSGTGSTEAFF. CDR3 in DNA: TGTGCCAGCAGCTCATTTTCCGGGACAGGGAGCACTGAAGCTTTCTTT.

This clonotype was seen once. V and J are TRBV2 and TRBJ2-3; maybe TRBD1 (6 bases). Trimming removed 5 bases at V and 3 bases at J, with 15 bases between. The CDR3 has 15 amino acids. Germline V lookup: CDR1 SNHLY, CDR2 FYNNEI. CDR3 in DNA: TGTGCCAGCAGTTCGGACAGTGCGTGGACAGATACGCAGTATTTT. The encoded protein is CASSSDSAWTDTQYF.

This clonotype was counted at least ten times. The chain uses TRBV6-1 and TRBJ1-2, with D possibly being TRBD1 (6 bases). This CDR3 region has 13 residues. The germline V gene encodes CDR1 MNHNS and CDR2 SASEGT. Trimming pared 6 bases from V and 5 bases from J, leaving 13 bases between. The CDR3 loop is CASSQLGGYGYTF. CDR3 sequence (DNA): TGTGCCAGCAGCCAACTAGGGGGGTATGGCTACACCTTC.

This clonotype was observed many times. The V and J genes are TRBV29-1 and TRBJ1-2; 8 positions match TRBD1. Germline assignment: CDR1 SQVTM and CDR2 ANQGSEA. The J segment lost 5 bases and the V segment lost 8 bases, leaving 10 bases of the junction unmatched. The CDR3 is 13 amino acids. The CDR3 DNA sequence: TGCAGCTCAGGGGGCGGTGGGGCTTATGGCTACACCTTC. Translation gives CSSGGGGAYGYTF.

This clonotype was observed a few times. This chain joins TRBV11-1 and TRBJ1-3; no clear D gene. The germline gives CDR1 SGHAT, CDR2 FQDESV (reference sequence). This CDR3 region has 11 residues. The V end lost 3 bases, the J end lost 4 bases, and 1 base lay between the germline ends. CDR3 sequence (DNA): TGTGCCAGCAGCTTCGGAAACACCATATATTTT. Translated: CASSFGNTIYF.

At least ten counts were recorded for this clonotype. The chain joins TRBV20-1 to TRBJ2-7; the match to TRBD1 covers 9 bases. CDR3 length: 13 amino acids. Germline lookup yields CDR1 DFQATT and CDR2 SNEGSKA (reference sequence). The V and J ends lost 2 bases and 3 bases, in that order; junction bases with no gene match: 2. The CDR3 spells CSARRDRDYEQYF. Written as DNA, the CDR3 is TGCAGTGCTAGACGGGACAGGGACTACGAGCAGTACTTC.

In this sample, this clonotype turned up a few times. The chain joins TRBV20-1 to TRBJ2-7; no firm D call. From germline, CDR1 is DFQATT and CDR2 SNEGSKA (reference sequence). This CDR3 spans 10 amino acids. Deletions cut 5 bases from V and 3 bases from J, with 5 bases between. CDR3 in DNA: TGCAGTGCTGGGCTCTACGAGCAGTACTTC. Translating gives CSAGLYEQYF.